This record concerns one T cell receptor (beta chain) sequence. Its antigen is unidentified. V shed 3 bases, J shed 5 bases, and the junction held 4 bases outside the gene matches. Germline V lookup: CDR1 LGHDT, CDR2 YNNKEL (reference sequence). This CDR3 comprises 15 residues. The data were taken from a study of T-cell reconstitution after alpha-beta-depleted transplantation in children. Study results and caveats: Newly produced T cells mostly accounted for T-cell counts and diversity one year post-transplant. Several hundred expanded graft clones reportedly gave rise to the alpha-beta T cells present about two months after transplant. Elevated TCRbeta diversity at day 60 was traced, in some patients, to surviving recipient T cells and thymic progenitors.

Unique molecular identifiers were built into the TCRbeta library. Via MiXCR, TCRdb re-called the PCR reads, giving one row per CDR3 protein. The data contain 500,000 to 750,000 distinct CDR3 sequences, over 20% of them singletons. The specimen comprised PBMCs, sampled before TCRalphabeta/CD19-depleted stem cell transplant. The chain joins TRBV3-1 to TRBJ1-6; TRBD1 matches at 7 bases. This clonotype was obtained from a boy less than two years old with Wiskott-Aldrich syndrome, due to receive a stem cell transplant. Here the CDR3 DNA reads TGTGCCAGCAGCCAGGCGACAGGGCATAATTCACCCCTCCACTTT. Protein: CASSQATGHNSPLHF.